This TCR beta chain was retrieved from a study of T cell responses to AZD1222 COVID-19 vaccine. Notes on this clone: Its target is unknown.

Generated by immunoSEQ multiplex PCR, the TCRdb table keeps only in-frame clones and is missing some. The table has about 85,000 clones, over 70% seen once; the top ten hold 16%. CDR1 is MNHEY and CDR2 is SMNVEV in the germline V gene (reference sequence). V lost 6 bases and J lost 3; bases outside the gene matches: 13. The CDR3 covers 17 residues. The study, taken as a whole, reports: Seropositivity was recorded at baseline in only 6 or 7 AZD1222 recipients.

This specimen consisted of peripheral blood, obtained on day 0 of AZD1222 vaccination. The clonotype was recovered from an adult in good health. The chain carries TRBV27 and TRBJ2-7; 11 bases align to TRBD2. CDR3 in amino acids: CASSPNWGGLAVYEQYF. The CDR3, as DNA: TGTGCCAGCAGCCCTAACTGGGGGGGACTAGCGGTCTACGAGCAGTACTTC.